This T cell receptor beta chain was identified during a study of monozygotic twins with inflammatory bowel disease. Template switching introduced UMIs that contain a 6-nucleotide sample barcode. From the 5' RACE reads, TCRdb lists one entry per CDR3 protein and no DNA. Here the sample table reports around 410,000 distinct CDR3 sequences. Whole-blood total RNA was extracted without T cell sorting. Points on this clonotype: The target antigen is unknown.

General study results and limits: With inverse Simpson as the measure, TCRbeta diversity was lower in IBD patients than in healthy co-twins. Especially where disease activity was present, IBD patients had fewer clonotypes in common with others than healthy twins did.

Source material: blood. This receptor was obtained from a human donor with ulcerative colitis or Crohn's disease, or a healthy co-twin of an affected twin (not recorded which).

The CDR3 region is CASSQDDWTGNTEAFF. J is TRBJ1-1 and V is TRBV4-3; the TCRdb call, TRBD1, lacks DNA for checking. This CDR3 region has 16 residues. Germline V gives CDR1 LGHNA, CDR2 YSLEER.